The entry below describes one T cell receptor beta chain. What this receptor recognizes is not known. The sample holds no much larger clone one base away, and base qualities are not on file. Different DNA sequences within this sample yield the same CDR3. The immunoSEQ assay at survey resolution was used to sequence TCRbeta rearrangements from genomic DNA. In the original analysis: In the TCR sequencing data, the smallest productive clonotype frequency that could be detected was 2.59 x 10-5. Only productive TCRbeta rearrangements, defined as complete and in-frame sequences, were included in the analyses. Sample clonality was computed as Simpson clonality in the immunoSEQ Analyzer version 3.0. Clones were grouped by frequency into very rare, small, medium, large (1-20%) or hyperexpanded (>20%) categories. Generation probabilities were estimated with OLGA 1.2.3, V-gene circos plots were made with VDJtools, specificities were looked up in VDJdb, and CDR3 motifs were identified with GLIPH. What TCRdb holds here is the immuneACCESS table cut down to in-frame rearrangements. Part of the clones is not present; checked against another copy, under half of the missing clones reflect an unresolved V gene, and the others are unexplained. V and J calls and clone size are as listed in that table; D and trimming were resolved from the DNA. For this sample the table gives over 45,000 clones, of which roughly three quarters were detected only once. Clones ranked in the top ten supply roughly 1.4% of the sample.

The data stem from a study of STAT5B mutations in CD4+ large granular lymphocyte leukemia (dated by TCRdb to 2021 to 2024). Background for the entire study: Among the healthy controls, the CDR3 'QG' motif was associated with a particular HLA allele. The study compared the TCRbeta repertoires of patients with CD4+ T-cell large granular lymphocyte leukemia against those of healthy blood donors. Flow cytometry on FACSCanto II or FACSVerse confirmed that purified fractions exceeded 95% purity among lymphocytes.

On the study overall, not on this receptor specifically: The data were not HLA-matched, and the higher clonality in CD4+ T-LGLL than in CD8+ T-LGLL could be due to the relatively small sample size. CD4-sorted patient repertoires appeared more clonal than healthy CD4+ repertoires, and this difference persisted after removing the putative leukemic clones. Enrichment of TRBV06-family usage was observed among the top patient clones (8/27) relative to healthy controls (2/35). Each patient's main leukemic clonotypes were private, but approximately 25% of these clonotypes showed up at low frequency in the non-leukemic repertoires of other patients.

Taken from the germline V gene (reference sequence), the CDR1 and CDR2 loops are SGHNT and YYREEE. The CDR3 spans 13 residues, from the cysteine through the phenylalanine. Left in the record is the CDR3 DNA by itself, 39 bases read in frame from the first base. Trimming takes 5 bases off V and 5 bases off J; junction bases not matched to a gene: 6. The healthy control group was made up of roughly 39 blood donors, and the Finnish Red Cross blood service supplied their buffy coats. All TCR-sequenced material derived from peripheral blood: patient blood samples and healthy donor buffy coats. Ficoll-Hypaque gradient centrifugation was used to isolate peripheral blood mononuclear cells. For the healthy controls, CD4+ cells were obtained from buffy coats by magnetic purification. Genomic DNA was extracted with the Gentra Puregene Cell and Tissue kit and quantified on a Qubit 2.0 fluorometer.

Material: CD4+ T cells from blood buffy coats. The rearrangement joined TRBV5-4 to TRBJ2-5; TRBD2 agrees with 7 junctional bases. The sequence derives from a human donor in good health. Here the CDR3 is given as CASSLGGGETQYF. The nucleotide sequence reads TGTGCCAGCAGTCTCGGGGGAGGGGAGACCCAGTACTTC.